This T cell receptor beta chain was recorded in a study of T cell responses to AZD1222 COVID-19 vaccine. The protocol was immunoSEQ multiplex PCR, while the TCRdb copy is restricted to in-frame clones and leaves out a portion. The sample records over 65,000 clones, around four fifths being singletons. Study outcomes and limitations: Compared with day 0, the breadth and depth of the Spike-specific TCR repertoire rose significantly after two doses of AZD1222. Sampling captured repertoires only after the peak T cell response. The donors showed a predominance of white British ancestry and of females, with possible underestimation of clonal diversity.

The length of the CDR3 is 17 residues. Germline CDR1 reads SQVTM; CDR2 reads ANQGSEA. Unmatched junction bases numbered 12, after V lost 6 bases and J lost 4 bases. Details on this clone: Its target is unknown.

V gene TRBV29-1 combines with J gene TRBJ2-1; TRBD2 aligns across 13 bases. This material consisted of peripheral blood, taken on day 0 of AZD1222 vaccination. This clonotype was obtained from an adult in good health. This CDR3 is CSVESELAGGRYNEQFF. In DNA, the CDR3 is TGCAGCGTCGAAAGCGAACTAGCGGGAGGGCGATACAATGAGCAGTTCTTC.